The next 23 T cell receptor beta chains were all read from a single sample in a study of T cells in Graves' hyperthyroidism and ophthalmopathy. Amplification of TCR beta CDR3 regions was performed using RNA transcripts as template. The TCR CDR3 was amplified in a first-round RT-PCR using the HTBI primer set. TCRdb reprocessed the multiplex PCR reads with MiXCR, giving one entry per CDR3 protein. The sample records a few hundred thousand distinct CDR3 sequences, 21% being singletons. Sequencing input: blood. These receptors all come from a woman aged 45 to 65 with Graves' hyperthyroidism.

This clonotype was counted at least ten times. The chain combines TRBV7-3 with TRBJ2-5; D is unclear. The CDR3 is 16 amino acids. Trimming pared 3 bases from V and 1 base from J, leaving 15 bases between. Germline CDR1 SGHTA, CDR2 FQGTGA. The CDR3 reads CASSFPGLGIQETQYF. CDR3 DNA: TGTGCCAGCAGCTTCCCGGGCCTTGGGATCCAAGAGACCCAGTACTTC. Using reference TRBV7-3 and TRBJ2-5 for the parts outside the CDR3, the full variable domain is GAGVSQTPSNKVTEKGKYVELRCDPISGHTALYWYRQSLGQGPEFLIYFQGTGAADDSGLPNDRFFAVRPEGSVSTLKIQRTERGDSAVYLCASSFPGLGIQETQYFGPGTRLLVL.

This clonotype was seen a single time. The chain employs TRBV9 and TRBJ1-1; 8 nucleotides match TRBD1. Germline V gene lookup returns CDR1 SGDLS and CDR2 YYNGEE. The CDR3 is 16 amino acids. Trimming took 0 bases from V and 11 from J; bases not matched to a gene: 15. The DNA for the CDR3 is TGTGCCAGCAGCGTAGGAGGGTCAGGGGGCGCGAGTGGGGCTTTCTTT. Protein: CASSVGGSGGASGAFF.

This clonotype has ten or more counts. This chain joins TRBV3-1 and TRBJ2-3; 8 bases match TRBD1. In germline, CDR1 is LGHDT, CDR2 YNNKEL (reference sequence). V lost 1 base to trimming and J lost 4 bases; unmatched junction nucleotides: 7. The CDR3 is 16 amino acids. Written as DNA, the CDR3 is TGTGCCAGCAGCCAAGTCCGGACAGGGAACGCAGATACGCAGTATTTT. It translates to CASSQVRTGNADTQYF.

This clonotype was detected many times. The CDR3 sequence: CSAGQVYSYEQYF. In DNA form, the CDR3 reads TGCAGTGCCGGACAGGTGTACTCCTACGAGCAGTACTTC. This chain links TRBV20-1 with TRBJ2-7; 7 bases align to TRBD1. This CDR3 region has 13 residues. The trim removed 6 bases at V and 0 bases at J, leaving 5 bases unmatched. Looked up from germline, CDR1 is DFQATT and CDR2 is SNEGSKA (reference sequence).

The V call is TRBV20-1, the J call TRBJ1-5, with no clear D. The ends were cut back, 3 bases at V and 11 bases at J, with 11 bases in the middle. CDR1 and CDR2 (germline): DFQATT, SNEGSKA (reference sequence). The CDR3 is made up of 11 amino acids. Here the CDR3 reads CSARLEFSQHF. The CDR3 DNA reads as TGCAGTGCTAGGTTGGAATTTTCCCAGCATTTT.

This clonotype appeared a few times. The rearrangement uses TRBV28 and TRBJ2-3, with 11 bases that match TRBD2. Germline V gene sequence: CDR1 MDHEN, CDR2 SYDVKM. V lost 8 bases to trimming and J lost 0 bases; unmatched junction nucleotides: 13. The CDR3 sequence is 18 residues long. In nucleotides, the CDR3 is TGTGCCAGCCCTCCACCGGGACTAGCGGATTTTAGCACAGATACGCAGTATTTT. This translates into CASPPPGLADFSTDTQYF.

Remarks on this clonotype: A much larger clone lies a single base off, so this may be a read error. The chain combines TRBV28 with TRBJ2-3; D is uncertain. Germline CDR1 and CDR2: MDHEN and SYDVKM. CDR3 length: 13 amino acids. This chain's CDR3 is CASSWSDTDAQYF. DNA of the CDR3: TGTGCCAGCAGTTGGTCCGACACAGATGCGCAGTATTTT.

The CDR3 coding sequence is TGTGCCAGCAGCATAGGACAGGGCATAACCGGGGAGCTGTTTTTT. Translation gives CASSIGQGITGELFF. This chain joins TRBV7-6 and TRBJ2-2, with 8 bases matching TRBD1. Germline V gives CDR1 SGHVS, CDR2 FNYEAQ. The CDR3 has 15 amino acids. Trimming removed 5 bases from V and 5 bases from J; junction bases left unmatched: 7. Filled out from reference TRBV7-6 and TRBJ2-2, the complete variable domain reads GAGVSQSPRYKVTKRGQDVALRCDPISGHVSLYWYRQALGQGPEFLTYFNYEAQQDKSGLPNDRFSAERPEGSISTLTIQRTEQRDSAMYRCASSIGQGITGELFFGEGSRLTVL.

The J gene is TRBJ1-1, the V gene TRBV6-2 or TRBV6-3; no firm D call. This CDR3 has 16 amino acids. Germline V gives CDR1 MNHEY, CDR2 SVGEGT. The V gene lost 0 bases and the J gene lost 0 bases, with 11 bases spanning the gap. The CDR3 is CASSYSTAQMNTEAFF. As DNA, the CDR3 is TGTGCCAGCAGTTACTCCACGGCACAGATGAACACTGAAGCTTTCTTT.

As for this clonotype: Possible read error: a much larger clone is one base away. The J gene is TRBJ1-1, the V gene TRBV5-1, with unresolved D. The CDR3 sequence is 15 residues long. CDR1 and CDR2 from the germline V gene are SGHRS and YFSETQ. Trimming took 3 bases from V and 1 from J, leaving 13 bases between them. The CDR3, as DNA: TGCGCCAGCAGCTCCCGGTTCATTCAGAACACTGAAGCTTTCTTT. It yields the protein CASSSRFIQNTEAFF.

This CDR3 reads CASSPRRAGTEAFF. CDR3 DNA: TGTGCCAGCAGCCCCCGCAGGGCCGGCACTGAAGCTTTCTTT. The rearrangement joins TRBV7-9 to TRBJ1-1; tentative D call: TRBD1 (5 bases). The V and J ends lost 5 bases and 4 bases respectively, with 14 bases between them. Germline assignment: CDR1 SEHNR and CDR2 FQNEAQ (reference sequence). This CDR3 has 14 residues.

The chain links TRBV25-1 to TRBJ2-7, with D possibly called TRBD1 or TRBD2 (5 bases each). Per the germline V gene, CDR1 is MGHDK and CDR2 is SYGVNS. The CDR3 length is 14 residues. V lost 2 bases, J lost 8 bases, and 16 bases lay in between. CDR3 nucleotide sequence: TGTGCCAGCAGTGAACCGGGACCACGGGCACAGCAGTACTTC. It specifies CASSEPGPRAQQYF.

Many counts were recorded for this clonotype. This chain uses TRBV2 with TRBJ2-3; 8 bases are shared with TRBD2. Germline CDR1 SNHLY, CDR2 FYNNEI. The CDR3 totals 15 residues. J was trimmed by 5 bases and V by 5 bases; bases with no gene match: 9. The CDR3 region has the DNA TGTGCCAGCAGTCCCGGGGGGGGGCAGCAAGATACGCAGTATTTT. The encoded protein is CASSPGGGQQDTQYF.

This clonotype has a count of ten or more. This rearrangement joins TRBV30 to TRBJ1-1; 12 bases are shared with TRBD1. The CDR3 runs 13 residues. Germline loops: CDR1 GTSNPN, CDR2 SVGIG (reference sequence). The ends lost 7 bases at V and 2 bases at J; junction bases unmatched: 2. This CDR3 is CAFGTGGNTEAFF. The CDR3 bases are TGTGCCTTTGGGACAGGGGGCAACACTGAAGCTTTCTTT.

The J gene is TRBJ2-2, the V gene TRBV10-3, with D perhaps matching TRBD2 (6 bases). The germline V gene has CDR1 ENHRY and CDR2 SYGVKD. Between the trimmed V and J ends, which lost 10 bases and 5 bases, there was a span of 17 bases. The CDR3 has 14 residues. The CDR3, as DNA: TGTGCCACCTTGGGGGGATTGGGGACCGGGGAGCTGTTTTTT. Translation: CATLGGLGTGELFF.

At least ten counts were recorded for this clonotype. The chain joins TRBV7-9 to TRBJ2-4; 11 nucleotides agree with TRBD1. With 4 bases clipped from V and 5 bases from J, the junction kept 4 bases outside the gene matches. The CDR3 length is 15 residues. Germline V gives CDR1 SEHNR, CDR2 FQNEAQ (reference sequence). The CDR3 protein is CASSSDRGLENIQYF. CDR3 nucleotides: TGTGCCAGCAGCTCGGACAGGGGGCTGGAAAACATTCAGTACTTC.

This clonotype showed up many times. This chain links TRBV14 with TRBJ2-1, with 7 bases identical to TRBD2. CDR3 length equals 13 residues. Germline CDR1 and CDR2: SGHDN and FVKESK. The V and J ends lost 1 base and 9 bases, in that order; junction bases with no gene match: 3. CDR3 sequence: CASSQGGGGEQFF. As DNA, the CDR3 is TGTGCCAGCAGCCAAGGGGGGGGGGGTGAGCAGTTCTTC.

This clonotype was picked up many times. The V and J genes are TRBV2 and TRBJ1-3; D is perhaps TRBD1 (6 bases). Germline CDR1 reads SNHLY; CDR2 reads FYNNEI. The CDR3 is made up of 13 amino acids. V was shortened by 11 bases and J by 6 bases, with 17 bases between the two germline ends. The CDR3 sequence is CASGTGTTNTIYF. The CDR3, as DNA: TGTGCCTCCGGAACCGGGACAACAAACACCATATATTTT.

This clonotype came up many times. This sequence joins TRBV7-3 and TRBJ2-2; D could derive from TRBD1 or TRBD2 (5 bases each). This CDR3 spans 13 amino acids. The germline gives CDR1 SGHTA, CDR2 FQGTGA. The V end was cut by 1 base, the J end by 6 bases, with 6 bases between. The CDR3 DNA reads as TGTGCCAGCAGCTTAAGGGGGTCCGGGGAGCTGTTTTTT. Translation: CASSLRGSGELFF.

A remark on this clonotype: This may be a read error, as it is one base from a much larger clone. The chain recombines TRBV5-1 with TRBJ1-3; D remains unclear. Trimming cost V 0 bases and J 4 bases, with 2 bases left between them. The CDR3 runs 12 residues. Germline CDR1 SGHRS, CDR2 YFSETQ. CDR3 region: CASSLDGNTIYF. The CDR3 DNA follows: TGCGCCAGCAGCTTGGACGGAAACACCATATATTTT.

This chain connects TRBV10-3 to TRBJ2-1, with a tentative D call TRBD2 (6 bases). Trimming removed 6 bases at V and 0 bases at J, with 9 bases between. The CDR3 consists of 14 residues. The germline CDR1 and CDR2 sequences are ENHRY and SYGVKD. The CDR3 reads CAIRVSGSYNEQFF. The DNA for the CDR3 is TGTGCCATCAGGGTTAGCGGCTCCTACAATGAGCAGTTCTTC.

The sample holds many counts of this clonotype. CDR3 in amino acids: CASSVGEGGSYEQYF. CDR3 nucleotide sequence: TGTGCCAGCAGCGTAGGAGAGGGAGGCTCCTACGAGCAGTACTTC. The chain employs TRBV9 and TRBJ2-7, with D possibly TRBD2 on 6 matching bases. Deletions cut 0 bases from V and 0 bases from J, with 10 bases between. Per germline, CDR1 SGDLS and CDR2 YYNGEE. The CDR3 length is 15 residues.

This chain connects TRBV30 to TRBJ2-5, with 8 nucleotides matching TRBD1. Germline trimming cut 5 bases from V and 3 bases from J; bases unmatched to any gene: 5. The CDR3 has 13 amino acids. Germline CDR1 is GTSNPN and CDR2 is SVGIG (reference sequence). The CDR3 spells CAWETGVKETQYF. The CDR3 nucleotides read TGTGCCTGGGAGACAGGGGTTAAAGAGACCCAGTACTTC.